These 30 T cell receptor beta chains share one sample of origin, sequenced in a study of T cells in Graves' hyperthyroidism and ophthalmopathy. Amplification yielded TCR beta CDR3 regions, with RNA transcripts as the source. The HTBI primer set drove a first-round RT-PCR of the TCR CDR3. TCRdb processed the multiplex PCR reads anew with MiXCR; each CDR3 protein has one entry. The sample lists a few hundred thousand distinct CDR3 sequences, less than 20% occurring once. The sample taken for sequencing was blood. The receptor set was obtained from a woman aged 18-30 years with Graves' hyperthyroidism.

As for this clonotype: Since a much larger clone is just one base distant, this may be a read error. V gene TRBV20-1 combines with J gene TRBJ2-3; possible D gene TRBD2, 5 bases. The CDR3 consists of 13 residues. Germline CDR1 and CDR2: DFQATT and SNEGSKA (reference sequence). CDR3 bases: TGCAGTGCTCCGGGTGGAGGCACAGATGCGCAGTATTTT. This codes for CSAPGGGTDAQYF.

This clonotype was counted at least ten times. The CDR3 DNA reads TGTGCCTGGAGTCCGGGTCCTGGGGCGGGGCAGCCCCAGCATTTT. It translates to CAWSPGPGAGQPQHF. V usage is TRBV30 and J usage is TRBJ1-5, with TRBD1 as a possible D gene (5 bases). Germline V gives CDR1 GTSNPN, CDR2 SVGIG (reference sequence). V shed 2 bases and J shed 7 bases, with 18 bases lying between them. This CDR3 contains 15 residues.

This clonotype was found many times. V and J are TRBV19 and TRBJ2-5; 11 bases are shared with TRBD2. The CDR3 is made up of 16 amino acids. Germline V gene lookup returns CDR1 LNHDA and CDR2 SQIVND (reference sequence). V lost 4 bases, J lost 1 base, and 5 bases stayed unmatched. CDR3 coding DNA: TGTGCCAGTAGTAGTTATAGCGGGAGGGCCCAAGAGACCCAGTACTTC. Translated, it gives CASSSYSGRAQETQYF. The full variable domain, rest sourced from reference TRBV19 and TRBJ2-5, is DGGITQSPKYLFRKEGQNVTLSCEQNLNHDAMYWYRQDPGQGLRLIYYSQIVNDFQKGDIAEGYSVSREKKESFPLTVTSAQKNPTAFYLCASSSYSGRAQETQYFGPGTRLLVL.

This chain uses TRBV27 with TRBJ2-2; no definite D call. The CDR3 runs to 17 residues. V was trimmed by 2 bases and J by 6 bases, leaving 19 bases between them. CDR1 and CDR2 from the germline V gene are MNHEY and SMNVEV (reference sequence). CDR3 DNA sequence: TGTGCCAGCAGTTTAAATTGGGTGGGGAATCTAGCCGGGGAGCTGTTTTTT. It specifies CASSLNWVGNLAGELFF.

The table lists this clonotype with many counts. This chain connects TRBV18 to TRBJ1-1; D is perhaps TRBD1 (5 bases). The ends were cut back, 6 bases at V and 4 bases at J, with 12 bases in the middle. Germline CDR1 and CDR2: KGHSH and LQKENI. CDR3 length equals 13 residues. CDR3 nucleotide sequence: TGTGCCAGCTCCCCGACCAGGGTCACTGAAGCTTTCTTT. Protein product: CASSPTRVTEAFF.

In this sample, this clonotype turned up once. This sequence joins TRBV12-3 or TRBV12-4 and TRBJ2-4; D is uncertain. V shed 2 bases and J shed 0 bases, with 14 bases lying between them. The CDR3 is made up of 17 amino acids. In nucleotides, the CDR3 is TGTGCCAGCAGTTTAATGGCAGGAGCCCTAGCCAAAAACATTCAGTACTTC. This gives the protein CASSLMAGALAKNIQYF.

With regard to this clonotype: At one end, the junction sequence differs from germline, possibly due to a read error. V and J are TRBV20-1 and TRBJ1-2; 10 bases match TRBD1. This CDR3 spans 15 amino acids. Per the germline V gene, CDR1 is DFQATT and CDR2 is SNEGSKA (reference sequence). The CDR3 coding sequence is TGCGGTGCTAGAGCCGGGACAGGGGTCAACTATGGCTACACCTTC. Its translation is CGARAGTGVNYGYTF.

A remark on this clonotype: This may stem from a read error, because a much larger clone lies one nucleotide away. The V call is TRBV2, the J call TRBJ2-5; no reliable D call. Germline V gives CDR1 SNHLY, CDR2 FYNNEI. This CDR3 comprises 13 residues. Trimming stripped 1 base from V and 9 bases from J, with 12 bases between. CDR3 in DNA: TGTGCCAGCAGTGAAGGCGCCCATGAGGCCCAGTACTTC. Its protein product is CASSEGAHEAQYF.

Points on this clonotype: A clone one base away is much larger, so this may be a read error. The rearrangement links TRBV6-1 to TRBJ2-3; 9 bases agree with TRBD2. The CDR3 totals 15 residues. Germline lookup yields CDR1 MNHNS and CDR2 SASEGT. The J segment lost 2 bases and the V segment lost 1 base, leaving 1 base of the junction unmatched. Here the CDR3 reads CASSEGGGATDTQYF. CDR3 in DNA: TGTGCCAGCAGTGAAGGCGGGGGGGCCACAGATACGCAGTATTTT.

Worth noting for this clonotype: One base away lies a much larger clone, so this may be a sequencing read error. The chain is built from TRBV20-1 and TRBJ2-1; no reliable D call. The CDR3 has 17 amino acids. From germline, CDR1 is DFQATT and CDR2 SNEGSKA (reference sequence). This CDR3 reads CSANRPWRATSYDEQFF. CDR3 in DNA: TGCAGTGCTAACCGCCCCTGGAGAGCGACCTCCTACGATGAGCAGTTCTTC.

The chain recombines TRBV30 with TRBJ2-7, with TRBD2 as a possible D gene (5 bases). The V gene lost 5 bases and the J gene lost 3 bases, with 11 bases spanning the gap. Germline V gene lookup returns CDR1 GTSNPN and CDR2 SVGIG (reference sequence). The CDR3 covers 12 residues. CDR3 in amino acids: CAWRGGLYEQYF. The CDR3 region has the DNA TGTGCCTGGCGCGGCGGGCTCTACGAGCAGTACTTC.

This clonotype occurred many times. Relative to the germline gene, one junction end is altered; a read error may explain this. This chain uses TRBV4-1 with TRBJ1-5, with a tentative D call TRBD1 (5 bases). This CDR3 has 13 amino acids. CDR1 MGHRA and CDR2 YSYEKL come from the germline V gene. CDR3 nucleotide sequence: TGCGCCAGCAACCAACAGGGCAATCAGCCCCAGCATTTT. Amino acids: CASNQQGNQPQHF.

The CDR3 spells CASKVKLAGTGELFF. DNA for the CDR3: TGTGCCAGCAAAGTTAAGTTAGCGGGAACCGGGGAGCTGTTTTTT. The chain uses TRBV2 and TRBJ2-2; TRBD2 matches at 8 bases. The CDR3 is made up of 15 amino acids. The V gene end was trimmed by 7 bases and the J gene end by 5 bases; junction bases not matched to a gene: 9. CDR1 is SNHLY and CDR2 is FYNNEI in the germline V gene.

This clonotype was found a few times. The chain has TRBV5-6 and TRBJ2-6; D remains ambiguous. Germline V CDR1 and CDR2: SGHDT, YYEEEE. Deletions cut 4 bases from V and 0 bases from J, with 17 bases between. CDR3 length equals 18 residues. CDR3 DNA sequence: TGTGCCAGCAGCAACGTTCGATCACCCGTCTCTGGGGCCAACGTCCTGACTTTC. This sequence encodes CASSNVRSPVSGANVLTF.

The rearrangement links TRBV5-4 to TRBJ2-3, with 9 bases lining up with TRBD2. Trimming cost V 3 bases and J 0 bases; bases outside gene matches: 8. This CDR3 comprises 17 residues. Germline V CDR1 and CDR2: SGHNT, YYREEE (reference sequence). The CDR3 bases are TGTGCCAGCAGCTCGGGCGGGGGGGCCTATAGCACAGATACGCAGTATTTT. This codes for CASSSGGGAYSTDTQYF.

This clonotype appeared many times. The V gene is TRBV12-3 or TRBV12-4, the J gene TRBJ1-2; TRBD1 might be the D (5 bases). The CDR3 runs to 14 residues. Trimming cost V 4 bases and J 4 bases, with 13 bases left between them. Written as DNA, the CDR3 is TGTGCCAGCAGTTCGACAGAGCCCGCCTATGGCTACACCTTC. This encodes CASSSTEPAYGYTF.

This clonotype was counted many times. CDR3 amino acids: CASSFTGGGESGYTF. DNA of the CDR3: TGTGCCAGCAGCTTCACAGGGGGCGGAGAGAGTGGCTACACCTTC. The chain uses TRBV7-9 and TRBJ1-2; 9 nucleotides agree with TRBD1. The V gene's germline CDR1 is SEHNR and CDR2 FQNEAQ (reference sequence). J gave up 7 bases and V 3 bases, and 9 bases lay outside the gene matches. The CDR3 is made up of 15 amino acids.

About this clonotype itself: A read error is possible here, since a much larger clone lies one base away. This chain uses TRBV28 with TRBJ2-3, with D possibly TRBD2 on 5 matching bases. CDR1 and CDR2 (germline): MDHEN, SYDVKM. This CDR3 comprises 14 residues. V gave up 8 bases and J gave up 0 bases, with 12 bases separating them. The CDR3 DNA reads TGTGCCAGCGCCGCTAGCACCAGCACAGATACGCAGTATTTT. Its translation is CASAASTSTDTQYF.

This clonotype was recorded at least ten times. V and J are TRBV2 and TRBJ2-7; 7 bases are a match to TRBD1. Germline assignment: CDR1 SNHLY and CDR2 FYNNEI. V shed 7 bases and J 2 bases; nucleotides not matched to a gene: 8. The CDR3 runs to 14 residues. The CDR3 DNA reads TGTGCCAGCAATTTACAGGGGTCTACCTACGAGCAGTACTTC. Its translation is CASNLQGSTYEQYF.

DNA of the CDR3: TGTGCCAGCAGTGTAACTAGCAGGCGAGAGACCCAGTACTTC. It translates to CASSVTSRRETQYF. The chain joins TRBV2 to TRBJ2-5; D may be TRBD2 (6 bases). The CDR3 runs 14 residues. CDR1 SNHLY and CDR2 FYNNEI come from the germline V gene. V lost 4 bases and J 4 bases, leaving 13 bases between the germline ends. The complete variable domain, with remaining parts taken from reference TRBV2 and TRBJ2-5, reads EPEVTQTPSHQVTQMGQEVILRCVPISNHLYFYWYRQILGQKVEFLVSFYNNEISEKSEIFDDQFSVERPDGSNFTLKIRSTKLEDSAMYFCASSVTSRRETQYFGPGTRLLVL.

This clonotype has at least ten counts. The J gene is TRBJ1-2, the V gene TRBV5-1; D uncertain. Germline V gene sequence: CDR1 SGHRS, CDR2 YFSETQ. This CDR3 comprises 13 residues. The V end lost 0 bases, the J end lost 0 bases, and 3 bases lay between the germline ends. The CDR3 spells CASSLEANYGYTF. The CDR3 nucleotides read TGCGCCAGCAGCTTGGAAGCTAACTATGGCTACACCTTC.

The sample holds many counts of this clonotype. The J gene is TRBJ2-3, the V gene TRBV6-1, with D perhaps given as TRBD1 or TRBD2 (5 bases each). The germline CDR1 and CDR2 sequences are MNHNS and SASEGT. Trimming removed 6 bases from V and 6 bases from J, with 19 bases in between. This CDR3 comprises 15 residues. This CDR3 reads CASRGRVQDIDTQYF. CDR3 bases: TGTGCCAGCAGGGGACGGGTCCAGGATATCGATACGCAGTATTTT.

This clonotype was recorded many times. CDR3 residues: CASTSRASGYQETQYF. DNA for the CDR3: TGTGCCAGCACCTCCAGGGCTAGCGGGTACCAAGAGACCCAGTACTTC. The chain carries TRBV6-2 or TRBV6-3 and TRBJ2-5; 8 nucleotides align to TRBD2. The ends lost 7 bases at V and 0 bases at J; junction bases unmatched: 10. CDR3 length: 16 residues. Germline-derived CDR1 and CDR2 are MNHEY and SVGEGT.

This clonotype appeared many times. The rearrangement uses TRBV6-5 and TRBJ2-2; D might be TRBD1 or TRBD2, each matching 6 bases. The germline V gene encodes CDR1 MNHEY and CDR2 SVGAGI. The CDR3 is made up of 14 amino acids. V gave up 2 bases and J gave up 6 bases, with 10 bases separating them. In DNA, the CDR3 is TGTGCCAGCAGTTACGTGGGGGGCCCCGGGGAGCTGTTTTTT. Translation gives CASSYVGGPGELFF.

This clonotype has at least ten counts. The V call is TRBV2, the J call TRBJ1-6; D might be TRBD1 (6 bases). CDR3 length: 15 amino acids. The V and J ends lost 2 bases and 6 bases respectively, with 11 bases between them. CDR1 and CDR2 from the germline V gene are SNHLY and FYNNEI. CDR3 sequence: CASSETGTVNSPLHF. Written as DNA, the CDR3 is TGTGCCAGCAGTGAAACAGGGACGGTTAATTCACCCCTCCACTTT.

This sequence joins TRBV4-1 and TRBJ1-6; 9 bases agree with TRBD1. Germline V lookup: CDR1 MGHRA, CDR2 YSYEKL. V shed 0 bases, J shed 7 bases, and the junction held 10 bases outside the gene matches. The CDR3 is 18 residues long. CDR3 bases: TGCGCCAGCAGCCAAGACCGGGGACAGGGTCTCTCCAATTCACCCCTCCACTTT. It translates to CASSQDRGQGLSNSPLHF.

This clonotype has at least ten counts. The chain carries TRBV10-3 and TRBJ1-5; D unresolved. Germline V gives CDR1 ENHRY, CDR2 SYGVKD. The V gene lost 3 bases and the J gene lost 6 bases, with 9 bases spanning the gap. The length of the CDR3 is 13 residues. The CDR3 is CAISDSLSQPQHF. The CDR3 DNA follows: TGTGCCATCAGTGATAGCTTGTCTCAGCCCCAGCATTTT.

Regarding this clonotype: Relative to the germline gene, one junction end is altered; a read error may explain this. The rearrangement joins TRBV6-9 to TRBJ2-7, with 9 bases identical to TRBD1. CDR3 length: 14 amino acids. Germline lookup yields CDR1 MNHGY and CDR2 SVAAGI. CDR3 sequence reads: CASSERDRVHEQYF. Written as DNA, the CDR3 is TGCGCCAGCAGTGAACGGGACAGGGTTCACGAGCAGTACTTC.

This clonotype was seen more than once but under ten times. This sequence may be a read error, since a much larger clone differs from it by one base. The chain joins TRBV7-2 to TRBJ2-7; 7 bases map to TRBD1. Per germline, CDR1 SGHTA and CDR2 FQGNSA. This CDR3 has 14 amino acids. For the CDR3, the DNA is TGTGCCAGCAGCTTAGGGGGACAGTTTTACGGGCAGTACTTC. Translated: CASSLGGQFYGQYF.

The J gene is TRBJ2-2, the V gene TRBV9, with 12 nucleotides matching TRBD1. Germline V lookup: CDR1 SGDLS, CDR2 YYNGEE. The CDR3 spans 16 residues. The junction had 3 bases not matched to a gene; V was cut back by 2 bases and J by 4 bases. CDR3 residues: CASSVGQGAGTGELFF. CDR3 DNA: TGTGCCAGCAGCGTGGGACAGGGGGCGGGCACCGGGGAGCTGTTTTTT. The full variable domain, completed using reference TRBV9 and TRBJ2-2, is DSGVTQTPKHLITATGQRVTLRCSPRSGDLSVYWYQQSLDQGLQFLIQYYNGEERAKGNILERFSAQQFPDLHSELNLSSLELGDSALYFCASSVGQGAGTGELFFGEGSRLTVL.